The sequence of this TCR beta chain was determined in a study of T cell repertoires in cytomegalovirus infection. Study-wide background: Matching HLA type, along with CMV infection, was indicated by public TCR beta signatures. Study-wide results and caveats: Cumulative frequency (of public TCR beta family members) identified carriers of CMV plus the relevant HLA.

CDR3 length equals 13 residues. Between the trimmed V and J ends, which lost 2 bases and 10 bases, there was a span of 14 bases. Germline CDR1 is SGHTA and CDR2 is FQGNSA. TCRdb called the reads again in MiXCR, with one record for every CDR3 protein. The sample holds around 280,000 distinct CDR3 sequences; roughly an eighth are singletons and the top ten take 8.8%. This clonotype was detected many times. Its antigen is unknown. The rearrangement links TRBV7-2 to TRBJ1-2; weak D call: TRBD1 (6 bases). Sequencing was carried out using PBMCs. This TCR was recovered from a human donor in good health (CMV status not recorded). Some clones in this sample may be carry-over from other donors' samples. The CDR3 loop is CASSLRQGLNYTF. The CDR3 coding sequence is TGTGCCAGCAGCTTAAGGCAGGGGCTAAACTACACCTTC.